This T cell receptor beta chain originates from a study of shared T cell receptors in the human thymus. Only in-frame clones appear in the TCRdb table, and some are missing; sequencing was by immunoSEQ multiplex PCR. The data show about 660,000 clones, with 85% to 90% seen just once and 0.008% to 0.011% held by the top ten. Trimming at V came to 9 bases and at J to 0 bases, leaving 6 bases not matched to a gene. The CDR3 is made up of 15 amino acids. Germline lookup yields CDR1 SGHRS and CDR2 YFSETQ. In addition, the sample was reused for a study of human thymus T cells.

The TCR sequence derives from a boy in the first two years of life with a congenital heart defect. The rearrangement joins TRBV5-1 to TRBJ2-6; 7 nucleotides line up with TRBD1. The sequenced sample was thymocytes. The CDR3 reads CATRDSRSGANVLTF. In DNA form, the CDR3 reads TGCGCCACTCGGGACAGTCGCTCTGGGGCCAACGTCCTGACTTTC.